The 4 T cell receptor beta chains listed next were all sequenced from one sample in a study of T-cell memory formation after mild COVID-19. TCRdb reprocessed the 5' RACE reads with MiXCR, giving one entry per CDR3 protein. The sample records 470,000 or so distinct CDR3 sequences, roughly 20% being singletons. The sequenced sample consisted of PBMCs or a T cell subset sorted from them (not recorded which). These receptors were taken from an adult woman who had mild COVID-19 (a few samples of this study predate the infection). Cell type and time point are not known.

This clonotype was detected only a few times. The chain combines TRBV18 with TRBJ2-7; weak D call: TRBD2 (6 bases). CDR3 length equals 16 residues. Germline V gene data show CDR1 as KGHSH and CDR2 as LQKENI. V was clipped by 0 bases and J by 7 bases, with 19 bases between them. The CDR3 region has the DNA TGTGCCAGCTCACCACCGTTGAGACGGGAGTTGGGTGAGCAGTACTTC. Its protein product is CASSPPLRRELGEQYF.

The table lists this clonotype with a few counts. This chain links TRBV6-2 or TRBV6-3 with TRBJ2-7; 10 bases are shared with TRBD1. CDR1 is MNHEY and CDR2 is SVGEGT in the germline V gene. V was clipped by 6 bases and J by 7 bases; unmatched bases: 9. This CDR3 has 14 residues. CDR3 DNA: TGTGCCAGCAGCCCACGTGACAGGGGGCAGGAGCAGTACTTC. Its translation: CASSPRDRGQEQYF.

V gene TRBV7-9 combines with J gene TRBJ1-2, with 7 nucleotides matching TRBD1. There are 15 residues in the CDR3. Germline V gene lookup returns CDR1 SEHNR and CDR2 FQNEAQ (reference sequence). After removal of 11 bases from V and 2 bases from J, the junction contained 14 bases not matched to a gene. The CDR3 region has the DNA TGTGCCGTCGAAGAGTCGGGACAGCGAAACTATGGCTACACCTTC. It codes for CAVEESGQRNYGYTF.

V is TRBV3-1 and J is TRBJ1-5; no clear D gene. Trimming pared 4 bases from V and 2 bases from J, leaving 12 bases between. This CDR3 has 15 residues. Germline CDR1 is LGHDT and CDR2 is YNNKEL (reference sequence). CDR3 coding DNA: TGTGCCAGCAGCCCGGACTGGGGAGGCAATCAGCCCCAGCATTTT. Its translation is CASSPDWGGNQPQHF.